The 12 T cell receptor beta chains below were found in one sample sequenced in a study of CD8 T cells in Susac syndrome. It was with random hexamers that 0.5 to 1 ug RNA was reverse transcribed. TCRdb ran MiXCR on the immunoSEQ multiplex PCR reads and lists one entry per CDR3 protein. Seen here are around 190,000 distinct CDR3 sequences, 90% to 95% observed once, and the top ten hold 0.1%. Sequenced input: CD4+ T cells from PBMCs. The origin of the receptors is a human donor in good health.

The rearrangement joins TRBV29-1 to TRBJ2-1, with TRBD2 identical over 11 bases. The CDR3 runs 15 residues. With V trimmed by 7 bases and J by 4 bases, 9 bases remained unmatched. Germline V gene lookup returns CDR1 SQVTM and CDR2 ANQGSEA. CDR3 nucleotides: TGCAGCGGTGGGACTAGCGGAGGAACTTACAATGAGCAGTTCTTC. This translates into CSGGTSGGTYNEQFF.

The chain is built from TRBV19 and TRBJ1-6, with a weak D call TRBD1 (6 bases). The germline V gene encodes CDR1 LNHDA and CDR2 SQIVND (reference sequence). The V end lost 9 bases, the J end lost 10 bases, and 22 bases lay between the germline ends. The CDR3 extends over 15 amino acids. Here the CDR3 DNA reads TGTGCCAGCAGGGCCACAGGGAGTGGGAAATCACCCCTCCACTTT. It specifies CASRATGSGKSPLHF.

CDR3 in amino acids: CASSLYQGAYEQYF. The CDR3, as DNA: TGTGCCAGCAGTTTATACCAGGGTGCCTACGAGCAGTACTTC. The V call is TRBV27, the J call TRBJ2-7; D might be TRBD1 (5 bases). Germline CDR1 is MNHEY and CDR2 is SMNVEV (reference sequence). The CDR3 totals 14 residues. Deletions cut 1 base from V and 2 bases from J, with 9 bases between.

V gene TRBV7-2 combines with J gene TRBJ2-7, with D maybe TRBD1 (6 bases). CDR3 length equals 14 residues. The ends were cut back, 6 bases at V and 0 bases at J, with 12 bases in the middle. Germline V gene lookup returns CDR1 SGHTA and CDR2 FQGNSA. The CDR3 nucleotides are TGTGCCAGCAGACCGACAGGTATCTCCTACGAGCAGTACTTC. It is translated as CASRPTGISYEQYF.

The chain has TRBV5-1 and TRBJ2-7; D is ambiguous. Per germline, CDR1 SGHRS and CDR2 YFSETQ. Between the trimmed V and J ends, which lost 2 bases and 4 bases, there was a span of 7 bases. This CDR3 has 12 amino acids. Written as DNA, the CDR3 is TGCGCCAGCAGCTTATCCCAGTACGAGCAGTACTTC. Its protein product is CASSLSQYEQYF.

This chain uses TRBV10-2 with TRBJ2-3; the D gene is possibly TRBD2 (5 bases). The CDR3 sequence is 14 residues long. Trimming took off 8 bases at V and 0 bases at J, with 12 bases between the two ends. Germline-derived CDR1 and CDR2 are WSHSY and SAAADI. The CDR3 here is CASSPGISTDTQYF. The CDR3 DNA reads as TGCGCCAGCTCCCCGGGGATTAGCACAGATACGCAGTATTTT.

V gene TRBV30 combines with J gene TRBJ1-2; the D is unclear. The CDR3 totals 13 residues. The germline gives CDR1 GTSNPN, CDR2 SVGIG (reference sequence). Deletions cut 1 base from V and 5 bases from J, with 11 bases between. The CDR3 DNA reads TGTGCCTGGAGTGGGTCGATTTTTTATGGCTACACCTTC. It yields the protein CAWSGSIFYGYTF.

The chain has TRBV4-3 and TRBJ1-2; 7 positions match TRBD1. The CDR3 is made up of 15 amino acids. Germline CDR1 reads LGHNA; CDR2 reads YSLEER. With V trimmed by 1 base and J by 8 bases, 10 bases remained unmatched. CDR3 bases: TGCGCCAGCAGCCAAGTCGTACAGGGGATCCTCGGCTACACCTTC. It is translated as CASSQVVQGILGYTF.

This sequence joins TRBV11-2 and TRBJ2-5; 8 bases line up with TRBD1. Trimming cost V 5 bases and J 9 bases; bases outside gene matches: 14. Germline V CDR1 and CDR2: SGHAT, FQNNGV. There are 15 residues in the CDR3. The CDR3: CASSPGQGRKKPQYF. The CDR3, as DNA: TGTGCCAGCAGCCCCGGACAGGGTCGGAAGAAGCCCCAGTACTTC.

The chain uses TRBV20-1 and TRBJ1-4; 10 nucleotides agree with TRBD1. Germline assignment: CDR1 DFQATT and CDR2 SNEGSKA (reference sequence). This CDR3 contains 16 residues. With 6 bases clipped from V and 5 bases from J, the junction kept 12 bases outside the gene matches. Written as DNA, the CDR3 is TGCAGTGCAGCCGACAGGGGGCCTCGGGGAAATGAAAAACTGTTTTTT. This codes for CSAADRGPRGNEKLFF.

The genes are TRBV9 and TRBJ2-2; D ambiguous. The CDR3 is made up of 13 amino acids. Germline values: CDR1 SGDLS, CDR2 YYNGEE. V lost 3 bases and J 1 base, leaving 4 bases between the germline ends. The CDR3 is CASSGGNTGELFF. Here the CDR3 DNA reads TGTGCCAGCAGCGGCGGGAACACCGGGGAGCTGTTTTTT.

This chain uses TRBV20-1 with TRBJ2-7; TRBD1 aligns across 8 bases. This CDR3 is built from 15 residues. Germline trimming cut 6 bases from V and 0 bases from J; bases unmatched to any gene: 10. CDR1 is DFQATT and CDR2 is SNEGSKA in the germline V gene (reference sequence). DNA of the CDR3: TGCAGTGCGAACAGGGGGACATTTTACTCCTACGAGCAGTACTTC. This sequence encodes CSANRGTFYSYEQYF.